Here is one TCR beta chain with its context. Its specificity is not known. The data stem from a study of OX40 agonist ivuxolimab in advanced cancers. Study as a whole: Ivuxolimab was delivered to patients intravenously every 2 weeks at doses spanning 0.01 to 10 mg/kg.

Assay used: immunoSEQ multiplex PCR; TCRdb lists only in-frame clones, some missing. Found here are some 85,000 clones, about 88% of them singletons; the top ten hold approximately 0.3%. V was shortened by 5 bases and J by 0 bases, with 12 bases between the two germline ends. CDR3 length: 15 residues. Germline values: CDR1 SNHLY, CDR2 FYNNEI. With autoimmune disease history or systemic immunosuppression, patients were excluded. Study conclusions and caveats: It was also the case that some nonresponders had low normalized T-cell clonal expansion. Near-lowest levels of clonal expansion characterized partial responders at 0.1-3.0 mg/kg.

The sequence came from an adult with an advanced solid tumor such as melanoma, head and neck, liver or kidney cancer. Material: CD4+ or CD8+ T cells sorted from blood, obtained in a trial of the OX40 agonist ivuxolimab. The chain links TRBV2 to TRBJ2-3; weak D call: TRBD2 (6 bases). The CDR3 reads CASSWTGASTDTQYF. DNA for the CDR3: TGTGCCAGCAGTTGGACGGGAGCCAGCACAGATACGCAGTATTTT.